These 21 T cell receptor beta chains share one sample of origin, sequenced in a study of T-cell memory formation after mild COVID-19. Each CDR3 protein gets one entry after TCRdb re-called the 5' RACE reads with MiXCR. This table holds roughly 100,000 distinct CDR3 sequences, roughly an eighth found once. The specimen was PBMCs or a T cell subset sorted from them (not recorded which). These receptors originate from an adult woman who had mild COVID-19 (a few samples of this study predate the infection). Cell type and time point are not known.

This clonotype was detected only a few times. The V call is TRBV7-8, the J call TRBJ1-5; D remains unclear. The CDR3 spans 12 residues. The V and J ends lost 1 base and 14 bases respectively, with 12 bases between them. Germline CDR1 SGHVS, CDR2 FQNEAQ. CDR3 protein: CASSLGPGLKHF. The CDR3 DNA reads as TGTGCCAGCAGCTTAGGACCCGGGTTAAAGCATTTT.

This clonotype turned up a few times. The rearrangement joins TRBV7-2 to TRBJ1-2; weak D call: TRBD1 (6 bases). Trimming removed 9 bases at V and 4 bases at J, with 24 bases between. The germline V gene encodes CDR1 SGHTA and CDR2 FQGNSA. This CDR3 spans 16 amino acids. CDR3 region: CASWKDGGDNSYGYTF. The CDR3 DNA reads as TGTGCCAGTTGGAAGGACGGGGGGGACAACTCCTATGGCTACACCTTC.

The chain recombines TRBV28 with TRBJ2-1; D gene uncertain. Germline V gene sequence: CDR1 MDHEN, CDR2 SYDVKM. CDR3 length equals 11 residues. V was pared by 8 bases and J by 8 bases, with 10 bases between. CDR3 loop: CASRRRHEQFF. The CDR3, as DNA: TGTGCCAGCCGTCGGCGGCATGAGCAGTTCTTC.

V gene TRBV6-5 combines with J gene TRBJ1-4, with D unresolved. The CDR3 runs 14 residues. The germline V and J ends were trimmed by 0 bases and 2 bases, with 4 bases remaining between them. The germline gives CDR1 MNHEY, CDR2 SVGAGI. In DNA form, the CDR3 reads TGTGCCAGCAGTTACTCAGATACTAATGAAAAACTGTTTTTT. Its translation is CASSYSDTNEKLFF.

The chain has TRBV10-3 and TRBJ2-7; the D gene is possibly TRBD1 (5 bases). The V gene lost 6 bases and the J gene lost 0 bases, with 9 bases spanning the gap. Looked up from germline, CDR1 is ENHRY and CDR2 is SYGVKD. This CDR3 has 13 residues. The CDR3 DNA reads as TGTGCCATCAGCCAGGGAAGCTCCTACGAGCAGTACTTC. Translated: CAISQGSSYEQYF.

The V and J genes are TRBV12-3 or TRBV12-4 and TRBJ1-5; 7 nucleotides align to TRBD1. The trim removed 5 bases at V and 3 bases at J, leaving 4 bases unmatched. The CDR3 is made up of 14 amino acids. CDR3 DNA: TGTGCCAGCAGTCACACAGGGGCCAATCAGCCCCAGCATTTT. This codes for CASSHTGANQPQHF.

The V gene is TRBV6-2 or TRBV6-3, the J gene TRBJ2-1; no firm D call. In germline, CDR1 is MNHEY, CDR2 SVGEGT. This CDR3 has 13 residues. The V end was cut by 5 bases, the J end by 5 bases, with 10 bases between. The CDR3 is CASSTGPHNEQFF. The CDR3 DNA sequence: TGTGCCAGCAGTACTGGGCCCCACAATGAGCAGTTCTTC.

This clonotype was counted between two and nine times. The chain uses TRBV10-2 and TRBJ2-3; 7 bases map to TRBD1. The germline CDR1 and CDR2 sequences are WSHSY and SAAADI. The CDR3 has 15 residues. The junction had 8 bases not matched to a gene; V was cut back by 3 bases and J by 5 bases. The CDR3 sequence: CASSDETGFGDTQYF. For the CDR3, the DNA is TGCGCCAGCAGTGATGAGACAGGGTTTGGAGATACGCAGTATTTT.

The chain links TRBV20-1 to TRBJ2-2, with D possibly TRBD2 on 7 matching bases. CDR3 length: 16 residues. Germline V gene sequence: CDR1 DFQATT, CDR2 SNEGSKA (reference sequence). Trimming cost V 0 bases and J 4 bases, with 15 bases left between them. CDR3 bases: TGCAGTGCTAGAGATCTCGGAGGGGGGGCCACCGGGGAGCTGTTTTTT. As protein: CSARDLGGGATGELFF.

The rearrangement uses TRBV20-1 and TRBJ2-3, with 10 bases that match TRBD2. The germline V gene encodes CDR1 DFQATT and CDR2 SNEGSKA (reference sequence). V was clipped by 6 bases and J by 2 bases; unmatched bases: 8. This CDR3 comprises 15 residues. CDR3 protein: CSAFTSGTLTDTQYF. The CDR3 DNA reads TGCAGTGCCTTCACTAGCGGGACACTCACAGATACGCAGTATTTT.

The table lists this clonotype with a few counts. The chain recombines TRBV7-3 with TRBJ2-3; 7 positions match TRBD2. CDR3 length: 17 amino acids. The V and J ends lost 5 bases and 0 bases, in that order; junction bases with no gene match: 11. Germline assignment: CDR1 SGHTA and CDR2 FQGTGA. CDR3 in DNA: TGTGCCAGCAGCCTAATTGGGGAGGGAACTAGCACAGATACGCAGTATTTT. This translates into CASSLIGEGTSTDTQYF.

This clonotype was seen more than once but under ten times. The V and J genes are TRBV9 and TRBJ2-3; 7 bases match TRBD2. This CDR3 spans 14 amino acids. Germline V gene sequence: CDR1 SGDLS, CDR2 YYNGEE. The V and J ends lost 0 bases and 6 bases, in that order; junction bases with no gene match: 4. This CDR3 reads CASSVATGGDTQYF. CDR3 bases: TGTGCCAGCAGCGTAGCTACCGGGGGGGATACGCAGTATTTT. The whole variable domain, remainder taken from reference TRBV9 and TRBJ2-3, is DSGVTQTPKHLITATGQRVTLRCSPRSGDLSVYWYQQSLDQGLQFLIQYYNGEERAKGNILERFSAQQFPDLHSELNLSSLELGDSALYFCASSVATGGDTQYFGPGTRLTVL.

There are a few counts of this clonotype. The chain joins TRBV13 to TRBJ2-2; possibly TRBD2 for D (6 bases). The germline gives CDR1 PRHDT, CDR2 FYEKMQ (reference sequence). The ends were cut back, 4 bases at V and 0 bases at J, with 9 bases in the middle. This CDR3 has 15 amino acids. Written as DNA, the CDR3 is TGTGCCAGCAGCTCCCGGGACTCGAACACCGGGGAGCTGTTTTTT. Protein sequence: CASSSRDSNTGELFF.

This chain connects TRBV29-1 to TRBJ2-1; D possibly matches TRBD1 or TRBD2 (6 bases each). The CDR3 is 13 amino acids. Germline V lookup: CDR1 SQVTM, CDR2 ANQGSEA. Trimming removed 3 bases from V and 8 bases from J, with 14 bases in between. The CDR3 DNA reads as TGCAGCGTTGATTTCTCGGGGGCGGATGAGCAGTTCTTC. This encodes CSVDFSGADEQFF.

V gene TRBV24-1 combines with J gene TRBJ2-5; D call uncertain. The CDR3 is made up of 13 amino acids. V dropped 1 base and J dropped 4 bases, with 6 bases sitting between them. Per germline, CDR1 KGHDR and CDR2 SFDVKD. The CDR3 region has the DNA TGTGCCACCAGTGATTTCCCGGGAGAGACCCAGTACTTC. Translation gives CATSDFPGETQYF.

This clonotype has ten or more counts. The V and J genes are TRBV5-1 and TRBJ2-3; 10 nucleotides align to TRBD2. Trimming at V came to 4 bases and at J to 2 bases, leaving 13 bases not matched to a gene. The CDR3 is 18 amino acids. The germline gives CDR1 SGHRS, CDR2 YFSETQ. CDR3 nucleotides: TGCGCCAGCAGCGCGGAGCGGCTAGGGACTAGCGTCACAGATACGCAGTATTTT. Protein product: CASSAERLGTSVTDTQYF.

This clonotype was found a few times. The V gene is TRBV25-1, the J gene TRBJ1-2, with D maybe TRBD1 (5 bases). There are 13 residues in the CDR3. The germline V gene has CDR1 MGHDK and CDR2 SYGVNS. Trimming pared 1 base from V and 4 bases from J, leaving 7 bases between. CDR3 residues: CASSESGFYGYTF. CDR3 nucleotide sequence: TGTGCCAGCAGTGAATCAGGGTTCTATGGCTACACCTTC.

The DNA of the CDR3 is TGTGCCAGCGGGGCCTTAGCGGGAGAGAACACCGGGGAGCTGTTTTTT. Residues: CASGALAGENTGELFF. The rearrangement uses TRBV6-5 and TRBJ2-2; 9 bases line up with TRBD2. The V gene's germline CDR1 is MNHEY and CDR2 SVGAGI. Losses at the gene ends were 8 bases for V and 1 base for J; bases not matched to a gene: 8. The CDR3 runs 16 residues.

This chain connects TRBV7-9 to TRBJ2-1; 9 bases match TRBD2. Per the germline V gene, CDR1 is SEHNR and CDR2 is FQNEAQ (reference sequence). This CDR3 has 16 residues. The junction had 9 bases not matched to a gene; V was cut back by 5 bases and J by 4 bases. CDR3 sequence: CASSRASGATYNEQFF. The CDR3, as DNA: TGTGCCAGCAGCCGCGCTAGCGGGGCGACTTACAATGAGCAGTTCTTC. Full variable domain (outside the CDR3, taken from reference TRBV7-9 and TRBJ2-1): DTGVSQNPRHKITKRGQNVTFRCDPISEHNRLYWYRQTLGQGPEFLTYFQNEAQLEKSRLLSDRFSAERPKGSFSTLEIQRTEQGDSAMYLCASSRASGATYNEQFFGPGTRLTVL.

CDR3 DNA: TGTGCCAGTACCCTACAGGGGCCGTCCAGCACAGATACGCAGTATTTT. Amino acids: CASTLQGPSSTDTQYF. The rearrangement joins TRBV7-9 to TRBJ2-3; 7 bases are shared with TRBD1. There are 16 residues in the CDR3. V shed 9 bases and J 0 bases; nucleotides not matched to a gene: 12. Germline V gene sequence: CDR1 SEHNR, CDR2 FQNEAQ (reference sequence).

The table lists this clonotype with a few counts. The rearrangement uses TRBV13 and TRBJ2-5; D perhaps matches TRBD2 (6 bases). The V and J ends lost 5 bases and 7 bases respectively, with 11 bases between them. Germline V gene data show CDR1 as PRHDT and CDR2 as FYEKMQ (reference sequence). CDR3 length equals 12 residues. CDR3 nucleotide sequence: TGTGCCAGCAGCCCGTGGAGGGGGACCCAGTACTTC. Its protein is CASSPWRGTQYF.